The rows below give T cell receptor beta chains drawn from one sample of a study of breast tumors, draining lymph nodes, adjacent tissues. TCRdb re-derived calls from the multiplex PCR reads in MiXCR, one entry per CDR3 protein. The table shows some 150,000 distinct CDR3 sequences, with 30% to 35% occurring only once. The sample comprised axillary lymph node tissue. The receptors were sampled from a female donor with breast cancer. Some clones in this sample may be carry-over from other donors' samples. Each CDR3 is given without its conserved first and last residue.

CDR3aa: ASSPSTGEAGTGELF
v_gene: TRBV27
j_gene: TRBJ2-2

CDR3aa: ASRSPGRHEKLF
v_gene: TRBV6-6
j_gene: TRBJ1-4

CDR3aa: ASSYSGTWQSPAYGYT
v_gene: TRBV6-5
j_gene: TRBJ1-2

CDR3aa: SARWGCQETQY
v_gene: TRBV20-1
j_gene: TRBJ2-5

CDR3aa: ASRLRGMETQY
v_gene: TRBV6-6
j_gene: TRBJ2-5

CDR3aa: ASSYSGGSETQY
v_gene: TRBV6-1
j_gene: TRBJ2-5

CDR3aa: ATSDPRLAGGADTQY
v_gene: TRBV24-1
j_gene: TRBJ2-3

CDR3aa: SARRGQETQY
v_gene: TRBV20-1
j_gene: TRBJ2-5

CDR3aa: ASSLQGLAGGLYNEQF
v_gene: TRBV5-8
j_gene: TRBJ2-1

CDR3aa: ATSDPDRGNEQF
v_gene: TRBV24-1
j_gene: TRBJ2-1

CDR3aa: ASSVRLFSGANVLT
v_gene: TRBV5-1
j_gene: TRBJ2-6

CDR3aa: ASSLTSGSDTQY
v_gene: TRBV2
j_gene: TRBJ2-3

CDR3aa: ASSPSTALDYGYT
v_gene: TRBV12-3/TRBV12-4
j_gene: TRBJ1-2

CDR3aa: ASSDRLRGAGANVLT
v_gene: TRBV5-6
j_gene: TRBJ2-6

CDR3aa: ASSFTPNTEAF
v_gene: TRBV11-1
j_gene: TRBJ1-1

CDR3aa: ASNSGTEGTRY
v_gene: TRBV19
j_gene: TRBJ2-3

CDR3aa: ASSHGYEQC
v_gene: TRBV6-2/TRBV6-3
j_gene: TRBJ2-7

CDR3aa: ASSLWGGGRYEQY
v_gene: TRBV7-2
j_gene: TRBJ2-7

CDR3aa: ASSHGTGVYEQY
v_gene: TRBV7-6
j_gene: TRBJ2-7

CDR3aa: ASSQQVANTIY
v_gene: TRBV9
j_gene: TRBJ1-3

CDR3aa: ASRATGVNSPQH
v_gene: TRBV2
j_gene: TRBJ1-5

CDR3aa: ASSYYFGGRAGTGELF
v_gene: TRBV6-5
j_gene: TRBJ2-2

CDR3aa: ASSLTGGPGEKLF
v_gene: TRBV5-1
j_gene: TRBJ1-4

CDR3aa: ASSMGQANSGANVLT
v_gene: TRBV7-9
j_gene: TRBJ2-6

CDR3aa: AIRTSGSSSYEQY
v_gene: TRBV10-3
j_gene: TRBJ2-7

CDR3aa: SAPPGTSGLEQY
v_gene: TRBV20-1
j_gene: TRBJ2-7

CDR3aa: ASSQASGQETQY
v_gene: TRBV11-2
j_gene: TRBJ2-5

CDR3aa: ASRTSGGSYEQY
v_gene: TRBV12-3/TRBV12-4
j_gene: TRBJ2-7

CDR3aa: SAHLTVAGGYT
v_gene: TRBV20-1
j_gene: TRBJ1-2

CDR3aa: ASSPLRTGRRETQY
v_gene: TRBV7-9
j_gene: TRBJ2-5

CDR3aa: ASSLGGGASEQY
v_gene: TRBV7-6
j_gene: TRBJ2-7

CDR3aa: ASSDYCTGENSPLH
v_gene: TRBV11-2
j_gene: TRBJ1-6

CDR3aa: ASSLARRDEY
v_gene: TRBV11-2
j_gene: TRBJ2-7

CDR3aa: ASDSRGLLFPYEQY
v_gene: TRBV12-5
j_gene: TRBJ2-7

CDR3aa: ASSTSGRPGEQY
v_gene: TRBV19
j_gene: TRBJ2-7

CDR3aa: ASSLAGNRASDEQY
v_gene: TRBV5-5
j_gene: TRBJ2-7

CDR3aa: ASSSYRHNDQF
v_gene: TRBV5-1
j_gene: TRBJ2-1

CDR3aa: ANSRLAGSYEQY
v_gene: TRBV3-1
j_gene: TRBJ2-7

CDR3aa: ASSLAEENYNEQF
v_gene: TRBV28
j_gene: TRBJ2-1

CDR3aa: ASSSQGGTDTQY
v_gene: TRBV18
j_gene: TRBJ2-3

CDR3aa: ASSPGTGGPKGVNSPLH
v_gene: TRBV2
j_gene: TRBJ1-6